Sequencing of this T cell receptor (beta chain) was carried out in a study of shared clonotypes between healthy human individuals. Measured with immunoSEQ multiplex PCR; TCRdb has only the in-frame clones, and not every one. The data contain approximately 2.5 million clones, around 94% of them singletons. Study observations and caveats: Estimated clonotype richness was generally higher in naive than memory subsets.

Each donor was a Caucasian adult residing in Nashville, Tennessee. Note on this clone: Its antigen remains unidentified.

The specimen sequenced was naive CD4+ T cells sorted from blood. Subset reported: CD45RA+ positively selected. The TCR sequence derives from a man between 18 and 29 years old in good health.

The CDR3 loop is CASSHSPDRIETGELFF. Written as DNA, the CDR3 is TGCGCCAGCAGCCATTCCCCTGACAGGATTGAAACCGGGGAGCTGTTTTTT. The chain couples TRBV5-1 to TRBJ2-2; D perhaps matches TRBD1 (6 bases). The V end was cut by 4 bases, the J end by 5 bases, with 21 bases between. The V gene's germline CDR1 is SGHRS and CDR2 YFSETQ. The CDR3 sequence is 17 residues long. Variable domain in full (rest from reference TRBV5-1 and TRBJ2-2): KAGVTQTPRYLIKTRGQQVTLSCSPISGHRSVSWYQQTPGQGLQFLFEYFSETQRNKGNFPGRFSGRQFSNSRSEMNVSTLELGDSALYLCASSHSPDRIETGELFFGEGSRLTVL.